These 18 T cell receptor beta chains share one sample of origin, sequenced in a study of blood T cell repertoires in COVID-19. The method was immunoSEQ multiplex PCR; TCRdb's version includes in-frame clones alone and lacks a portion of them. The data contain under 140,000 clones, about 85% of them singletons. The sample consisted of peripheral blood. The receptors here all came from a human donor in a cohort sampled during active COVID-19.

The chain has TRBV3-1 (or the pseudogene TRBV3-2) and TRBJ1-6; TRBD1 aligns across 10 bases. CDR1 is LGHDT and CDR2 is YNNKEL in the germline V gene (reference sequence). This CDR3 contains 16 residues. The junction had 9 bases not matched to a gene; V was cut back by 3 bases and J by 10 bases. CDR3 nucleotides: TGTGCCAGCAGCCAGCGCGACAGGGGGCGAGGCTCACCCCTCCACTTT. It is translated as CASSQRDRGRGSPLHF.

In DNA form, the CDR3 reads TGTGCCTGGAGTGACCCCCGCAGGGACTACGAGCAGTACTTC. Its translation: CAWSDPRRDYEQYF. The gene calls are TRBV30 and TRBJ2-7; D is perhaps TRBD1 (5 bases). V lost 1 base, J lost 3 bases, and 13 bases lay in between. The CDR3 is 14 residues long. Per germline, CDR1 GTSNPN and CDR2 SVGIG (reference sequence).

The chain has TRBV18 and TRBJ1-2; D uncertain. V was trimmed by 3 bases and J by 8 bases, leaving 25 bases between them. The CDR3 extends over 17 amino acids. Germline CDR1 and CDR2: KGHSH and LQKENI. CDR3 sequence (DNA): TGTGCCAGCTCACCCTCGGCCGCCGGGATGGGTATTCGGGGCTACACCTTC. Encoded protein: CASSPSAAGMGIRGYTF.

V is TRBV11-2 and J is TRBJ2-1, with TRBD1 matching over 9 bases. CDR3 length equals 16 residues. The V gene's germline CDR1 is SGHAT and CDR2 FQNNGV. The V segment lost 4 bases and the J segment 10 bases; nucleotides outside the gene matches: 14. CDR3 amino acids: CASSSPGTGLWGEQFF. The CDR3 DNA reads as TGTGCCAGCAGCTCGCCGGGGACAGGGCTGTGGGGCGAGCAGTTCTTC.

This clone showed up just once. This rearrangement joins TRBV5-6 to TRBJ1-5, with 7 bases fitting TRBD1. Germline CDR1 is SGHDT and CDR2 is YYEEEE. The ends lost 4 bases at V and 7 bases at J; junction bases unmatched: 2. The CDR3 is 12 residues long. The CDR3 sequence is CASSRTGQPQHF. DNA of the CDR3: TGTGCCAGCAGCCGGACAGGACAGCCCCAGCATTTT.

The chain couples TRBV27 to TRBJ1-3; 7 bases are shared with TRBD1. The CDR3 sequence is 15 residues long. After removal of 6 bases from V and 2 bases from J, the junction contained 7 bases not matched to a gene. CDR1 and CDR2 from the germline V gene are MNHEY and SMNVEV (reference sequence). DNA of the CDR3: TGTGCCAGCAGCTACCAAGGGACAGCTGGAAACACCATATATTTT. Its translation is CASSYQGTAGNTIYF.

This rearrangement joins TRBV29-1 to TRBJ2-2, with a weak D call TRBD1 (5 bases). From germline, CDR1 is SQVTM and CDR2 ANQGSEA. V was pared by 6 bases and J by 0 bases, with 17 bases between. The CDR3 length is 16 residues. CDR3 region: CSVVPQGTANTGELFF. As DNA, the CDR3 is TGCAGCGTCGTGCCTCAGGGCACAGCGAACACCGGGGAGCTGTTTTTT.

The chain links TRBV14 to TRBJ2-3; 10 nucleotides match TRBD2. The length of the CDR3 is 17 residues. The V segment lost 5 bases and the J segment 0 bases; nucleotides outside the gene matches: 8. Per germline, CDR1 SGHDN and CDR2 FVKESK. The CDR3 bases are TGTGCCAGCAGCAGCCGACTAGCGGGTCCTAGCACAGATACGCAGTATTTT. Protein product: CASSSRLAGPSTDTQYF.

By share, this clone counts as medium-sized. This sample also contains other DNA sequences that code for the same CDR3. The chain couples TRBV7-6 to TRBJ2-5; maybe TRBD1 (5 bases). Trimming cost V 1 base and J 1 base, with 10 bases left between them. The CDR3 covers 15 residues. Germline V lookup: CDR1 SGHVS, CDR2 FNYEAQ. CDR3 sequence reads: CASSLGQGSQETQYF. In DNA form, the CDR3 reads TGTGCCAGCAGCTTAGGTCAGGGTAGCCAAGAGACCCAGTACTTC.

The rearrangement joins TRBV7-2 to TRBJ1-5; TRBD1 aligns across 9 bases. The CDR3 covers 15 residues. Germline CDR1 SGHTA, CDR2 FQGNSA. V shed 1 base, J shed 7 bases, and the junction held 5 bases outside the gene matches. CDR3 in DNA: TGTGCCAGCAGCTTAGAGGCGACAGGGGGGCAGCCCCAGCATTTT. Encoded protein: CASSLEATGGQPQHF.

The CDR3 DNA sequence: TGCGCCAGCAGGGACCAGGGTGGTGAGCAGTTCTTC. It encodes CASRDQGGEQFF. The chain couples TRBV10-1 to TRBJ2-1, with D possibly matching TRBD1 (5 bases). Germline-derived CDR1 and CDR2 are WNHNN and SYGVQD (reference sequence). This CDR3 is built from 12 residues. Trimming removed 6 bases from V and 9 bases from J, with 12 bases in between.

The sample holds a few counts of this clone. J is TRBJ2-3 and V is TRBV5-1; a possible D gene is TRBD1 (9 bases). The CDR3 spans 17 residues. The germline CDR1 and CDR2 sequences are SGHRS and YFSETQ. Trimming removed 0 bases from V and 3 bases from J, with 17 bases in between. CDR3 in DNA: TGCGCCAGCAGCTTGGAACGGGGGGGACAGGGAACAGATACGCAGTATTTT. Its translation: CASSLERGGQGTDTQYF.

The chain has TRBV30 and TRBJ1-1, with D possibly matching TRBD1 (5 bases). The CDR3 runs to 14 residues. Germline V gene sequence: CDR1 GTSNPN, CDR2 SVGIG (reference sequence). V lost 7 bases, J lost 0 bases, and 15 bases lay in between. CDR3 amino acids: CASSRATVNTEAFF. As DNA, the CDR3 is TGTGCCTCCTCCCGGGCGACAGTGAACACTGAAGCTTTCTTT. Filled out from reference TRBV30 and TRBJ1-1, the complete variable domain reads SQTIHQWPATLVQPVGSPLSLECTVEGTSNPNLYWYRQAAGRGLQLLFYSVGIGQISSEVPQNLSASRPQDRQFILSSKKLLLSDSGFYLCASSRATVNTEAFFGQGTRLTVV.

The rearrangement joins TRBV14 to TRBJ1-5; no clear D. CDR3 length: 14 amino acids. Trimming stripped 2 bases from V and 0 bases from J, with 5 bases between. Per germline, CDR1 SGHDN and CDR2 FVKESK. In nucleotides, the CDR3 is TGTGCCAGCAGCCAAAGCAATAGCAATCAGCCCCAGCATTTT. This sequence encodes CASSQSNSNQPQHF.

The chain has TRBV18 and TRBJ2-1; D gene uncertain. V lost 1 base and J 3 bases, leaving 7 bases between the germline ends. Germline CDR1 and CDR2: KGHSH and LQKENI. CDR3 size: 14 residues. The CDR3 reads CASSPQASYNEQFF. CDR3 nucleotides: TGTGCCAGCTCACCACAGGCTAGCTACAATGAGCAGTTCTTC. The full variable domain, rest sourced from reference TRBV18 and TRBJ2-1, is NAGVMQNPRHLVRRRGQEARLRCSPMKGHSHVYWYRQLPEEGLKFMVYLQKENIIDESGMPKERFSAEFPKEGPSILRIQQVVRGDSAAYFCASSPQASYNEQFFGPGTRLTVL.

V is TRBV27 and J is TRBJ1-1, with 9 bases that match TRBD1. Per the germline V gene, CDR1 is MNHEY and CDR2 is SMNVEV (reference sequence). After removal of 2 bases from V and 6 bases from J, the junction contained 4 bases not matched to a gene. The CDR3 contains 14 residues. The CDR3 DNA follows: TGTGCCAGCAGTTTAAACAGGGGGCTCTCTGAAGCTTTCTTT. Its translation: CASSLNRGLSEAFF.

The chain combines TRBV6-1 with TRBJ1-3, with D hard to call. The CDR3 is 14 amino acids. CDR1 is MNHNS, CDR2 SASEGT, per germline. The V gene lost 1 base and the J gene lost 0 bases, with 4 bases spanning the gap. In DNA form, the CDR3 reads TGTGCCAGCAGTGAAGGTAGCTCTGGAAACACCATATATTTT. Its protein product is CASSEGSSGNTIYF.

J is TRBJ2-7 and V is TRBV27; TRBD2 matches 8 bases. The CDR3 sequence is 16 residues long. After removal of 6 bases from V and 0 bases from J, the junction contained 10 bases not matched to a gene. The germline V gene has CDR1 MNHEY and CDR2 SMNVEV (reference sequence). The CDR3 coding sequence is TGTGCCAGCAGCTCCCTGGCGGGGGGCCTCTCCTACGAGCAGTACTTC. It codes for CASSSLAGGLSYEQYF.